This T cell receptor beta chain emerged from a study of cytomegalovirus exposure and HLA in healthy donors. V trimming: 0 bases; J trimming: 4 bases; junction bases outside the gene matches: 4. The CDR3 extends over 15 amino acids. CDR1 and CDR2 (germline): SGHDT, YYEEEE. 13 Jbeta primers and 60 Vbeta primers were used for the PCR. The assay was immunoSEQ multiplex PCR, and TCRdb's table has in-frame clones only and misses some. Its listing shows roughly 78,000 clones. The sequence was obtained from a man aged 40-55 years in good health and CMV-seronegative. Sequenced sample: PBMCs. The chain links TRBV5-6 to TRBJ1-2; TRBD1 agrees at 9 bases. As DNA, the CDR3 is TGTGCCAGCAGCTTGGGGACAGGGGTAGGCTATGGCTACACCTTC. Amino acids: CASSLGTGVGYGYTF.